This T cell receptor (beta chain) emerged from a study of T cell repertoires in cytomegalovirus infection. Study findings and constraints: Ex vivo responses were dominated by HLA-C-restricted CMV-specific TCR beta clonotypes. Pooled public TCR beta family frequency picked out CMV carriers with the relevant HLA.

Trimming left V 2 bases short and J 2 bases short, with 9 bases between. Germline CDR1 SGHTA, CDR2 FQGNSA. There are 15 residues in the CDR3. TCRdb redid the calling of the reads with MiXCR, one entry per CDR3 protein. The data contain some 300,000 distinct CDR3 sequences, roughly a tenth of them singletons. This clonotype was counted at least ten times. Its antigen remains unidentified. Sequencing was done on a sample of PBMCs. The clonotype comes from a human donor in good health (CMV status not recorded). Some clones in this sample may be carry-over from other donors' samples. The chain carries TRBV7-2 and TRBJ2-2; TRBD2 is a possible D gene (5 bases). In nucleotides, the CDR3 is TGTGCCAGCAGCTTAAGAGGGATTAACACCGGGGAGCTGTTTTTT. This gives the protein CASSLRGINTGELFF.